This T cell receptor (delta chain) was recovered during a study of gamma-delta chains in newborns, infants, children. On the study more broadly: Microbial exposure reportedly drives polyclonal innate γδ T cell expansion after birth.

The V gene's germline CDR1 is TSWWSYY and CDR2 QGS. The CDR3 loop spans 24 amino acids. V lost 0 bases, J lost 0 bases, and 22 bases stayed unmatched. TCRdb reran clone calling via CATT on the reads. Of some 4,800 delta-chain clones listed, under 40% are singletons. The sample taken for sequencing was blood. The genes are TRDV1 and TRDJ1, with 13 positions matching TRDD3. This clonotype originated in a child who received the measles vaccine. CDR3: CALGELPPGVDWGIRSLYTDKLIF. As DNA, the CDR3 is TGTGCTCTTGGGGAACTGCCCCCGGGAGTTGACTGGGGGATACGCTCGTTGTACACCGATAAACTCATCTTT.